This T cell receptor beta chain was sequenced in a study of vaccination and CD4 T cells after COVID-19. Sequenced with the Oncomine TCR Beta short-read assay was DNA taken from cultured CD4+ T cells. TCRdb re-called the PCR reads through MiXCR, storing one row per CDR3 protein. The sample carries under 9,000 distinct CDR3 sequences, 55% to 70% recorded once. Germline V CDR1 and CDR2: KGHDR, SFDVKD. The CDR3 is 13 amino acids. The V end was cut by 1 base, the J end by 6 bases, with 9 bases between. As to this clonotype: The antigen remains undetermined.

Stated treatment: approximately nine-day PBMC culture with coronavirus spike peptide pools or control peptides (ViraFEST assay). The gene calls are TRBV24-1 and TRBJ2-7; D unresolved. Sequenced material: cultured CD4+ T cells from blood, taken after SARS-CoV-2 vaccination. This clonotype originated in a human donor with COVID-19. In DNA form, the CDR3 reads TGTGCCACCAGTGATTTCCCTACGTCCGAGCAGTACTTC. This codes for CATSDFPTSEQYF.